This is a list of T cell receptor beta chains from one sample in a study of response to subunit inactivated influenza vaccine. One entry per CDR3 protein results from TCRdb running MiXCR on the RT-PCR reads. The sample contains under 550,000 distinct CDR3 sequences, approximately 7.6% of which appear only once. The sample was PBMCs from blood, taken less than 30 months after vaccination. The receptors were sampled from a man between 50 and 69 years old who received an inactivated influenza vaccine. Both conserved end residues are part of each CDR3. A D gene is named only where the DNA matches it firmly. Size tells how often a clone was seen (once, few, many) or the class of an expanded clone, and some rows leave it out.

>18|TRBJ2-2|TRBV11-2|-|-
TGTGCCAGCAGCACCAAGGGACTCCTCGGCGGCGACACCGGGGAGCTGTTTTTT
CASSTKGLLGGDTGELFF
>15|TRBJ2-5|TRBV4-1|few|TRBD1
TGCGCCAGCAGCCAACCGGGACAGGTCCAAGAGACCCAGTACTTC
CASSQPGQVQETQYF
>19|TRBJ2-1|TRBV15|-|-
TGTGCCACCAGCAGGGGACTGGGTCGGTCCTACTACTACTACAATGAGCAGTTCTTC
CATSRGLGRSYYYYNEQFF
>15|TRBJ2-7|TRBV2|many|-
TGTGCCAGCAAATCCCAGGGGCCCCTCCTTGTTAAGGAGTACTTC
CASKSQGPLLVKEYF
>14|TRBJ1-1|TRBV6-4|many|-
TGTGCCAGCAGTGAGAGTCGACTGAACACTGAAGCTTTCTTT
CASSESRLNTEAFF
>11|TRBJ2-7|TRBV12-3/TRBV12-4|-|-
TGTGCCAGCAGGGCCTACTACGAGCAGTACTTC
CASRAYYEQYF
>15|TRBJ2-1|TRBV20-1|-|-
TGCAGTGCTAGGGCGTTACAGGGAACCTACAATGAGCAGTTCTTC
CSARALQGTYNEQFF
>16|TRBJ1-5|TRBV20-1|-|-
TGCAGTGCTAGGGCAGGGTCACTCCTAAGCAATCAGCCCCAGCATTTT
CSARAGSLLSNQPQHF
>13|TRBJ1-5|TRBV3-1|-|-
TGTGCCAGCAGCCAAGACATCAATCAGCCCCAGCATTTT
CASSQDINQPQHF
>13|TRBJ2-7|TRBV11-1|few|-
TGTGCCAGCAGCTACGCGGGGCGATACGAGCAGTACTTC
CASSYAGRYEQYF
>13|TRBJ2-5|TRBV12-3/TRBV12-4|-|-
TGTGCCAGCAGTACCAGACAAAGTGAGACCCAGTACTTC
CASSTRQSETQYF
>14|TRBJ2-4|TRBV18|-|-
TGTGCCAGCTCACCGCCTTCAGCCAAAAACATTCAGTACTTC
CASSPPSAKNIQYF
>15|TRBJ2-5|TRBV24-1|-|TRBD2
TGTGCCACCAGTGCCTGGGGGACGGGAGGAGAGACCCAGTACTTC
CATSAWGTGGETQYF
>15|TRBJ2-3|TRBV5-1|-|TRBD1
TGCGCCAGCAGCATCGGACAGGGAAACACAGATACGCAGTATTTT
CASSIGQGNTDTQYF
>15|TRBJ1-4|TRBV27|-|TRBD1
TGTGCCAGCAGTGCACGGGCAGGGGGCTTCGAAAAACTGTTTTTT
CASSARAGGFEKLFF
>16|TRBJ2-2|TRBV11-2|-|TRBD1
TGTGCCAGCAGCATAAGGACAGGGGGAAACACCGGGGAGCTGTTTTTT
CASSIRTGGNTGELFF
>14|TRBJ1-5|TRBV12-3/TRBV12-4|many|-
TGTGCCAGCAGTTCCAAGGGCGGCAATCAGCCCCAGCATTTT
CASSSKGGNQPQHF
>15|TRBJ1-4|TRBV7-2|many|TRBD1
TGTGCCAGCAGCGCCTCCGGGACAGGGACTGAAAAACTGTTTTTT
CASSASGTGTEKLFF
>17|TRBJ2-1|TRBV5-5|many|-
TGTGCCAGCAGCTTGGTCCGAGGGGCCACCTCCTACAATGAGCAGTTCTTC
CASSLVRGATSYNEQFF
>14|TRBJ1-2|TRBV12-3/TRBV12-4|many|TRBD1
TGTGCCAGCAGTCCACAGGGGTGGTCCTATGGCTACACCTTC
CASSPQGWSYGYTF
>17|TRBJ2-7|TRBV7-9|few|TRBD2
TGTGCCAGCAGCGCACTAGCTACCTTCGGAGGGAGGGACGAGCAGTACTTC
CASSALATFGGRDEQYF
>16|TRBJ1-3|TRBV5-1|-|-
TGCGCCAGCAGCGGAGGGGACACCAACTCTGGAAACACCATATATTTT
CASSGGDTNSGNTIYF
>12|TRBJ1-5|TRBV7-9|many|-
TGTGCCAGCAGCTCCGGCGCCCAGCCCCAGCATTTT
CASSSGAQPQHF
>16|TRBJ2-7|TRBV6-2/TRBV6-3|-|-
TGTGCCAGCAGTTTCCATTCCGGGACGGGCTCCTACGAGCAGTACTTC
CASSFHSGTGSYEQYF
>13|TRBJ1-1|TRBV10-3|-|TRBD1
TGTGCCACGACAGGGGCGAAGAACACTGAAGCTTTCTTT
CATTGAKNTEAFF
>13|TRBJ1-1|TRBV20-1|-|-
TGCAGTGCTAGAGATAGTATGGGTTTCGGAGCTTTCTTT
CSARDSMGFGAFF
>16|TRBJ1-4|TRBV12-3/TRBV12-4|-|TRBD1
TGTGCCAGCAGCCTGGGACAGAGAGCAACTAATGAAAAACTGTTTTTT
CASSLGQRATNEKLFF
>13|TRBJ1-4|TRBV29-1|-|TRBD1
TGCAGCGCCCGGACAGGGGGCGACCCAAAACTGTTTTTT
CSARTGGDPKLFF
>17|TRBJ2-7|TRBV21-1|-|-
TGTGCCAGCAGCAAAGATGATCCGGAGCCGAGCTCCTACGAGCAGTACTTC
CASSKDDPEPSSYEQYF
>20|TRBJ2-1|TRBV28|few|TRBD2
TGTGCCAGCAGTGGCCTGGGGGCGACGACTAGCGGGGGGGCCTACAATGAGCAGTTCTTC
CASSGLGATTSGGAYNEQFF
>16|TRBJ2-5|TRBV24-1|few|TRBD2
TGTGCCACCAGTGAAACCGGACTAGCAGGGGCGGGGACCCAGTACTTC
CATSETGLAGAGTQYF
>15|TRBJ1-2|TRBV20-1|few|-
TGCAGTGTATTCCTGGGGGGGTTGGCAGGCTATGGCTACACCTTC
CSVFLGGLAGYGYTF
>15|TRBJ1-2|TRBV4-3|few|TRBD1
TGCGCCAGCAGCCAAGGGACAGGGGGGTACTATGGCTACACCTTC
CASSQGTGGYYGYTF
>14|TRBJ2-4|TRBV28|-|-
TGTGCCAGCAGTTTCGCATGGGTCAAAAACATTCAGTACTTC
CASSFAWVKNIQYF
>14|TRBJ2-7|TRBV27|few|-
TGTGCCAGCAGTTCAAGCTACGGACAATGGAGCCTGTACTTC
CASSSSYGQWSLYF
>17|TRBJ2-7|TRBV7-9|many|TRBD2
TGTGCCAGCAGCTTACGACCTAGCGGGAGTATAGTACCCGAGCAGTACTTC
CASSLRPSGSIVPEQYF
>15|TRBJ2-1|TRBV5-1|few|-
TGCGCCAGCAGCTTGGAGTCCGGAGTCTACAATGAGCAGTTCTTC
CASSLESGVYNEQFF
>12|TRBJ2-5|TRBV15|many|-
TGTGCCACCAGCAGAGACCAAGAGACCCAGTACTTC
CATSRDQETQYF
>15|TRBJ2-1|TRBV7-8|-|-
TGTGCCAGCACCTTTAGTTGGACGCCCCTCAATGAGCAGTTCTTC
CASTFSWTPLNEQFF
>13|TRBJ2-3|TRBV7-2|-|TRBD2
TGTGCCATCGCACTAGCGGACGCAGTTACGCAGTATTTT
CAIALADAVTQYF
>12|TRBJ2-4|TRBV20-1|many|TRBD2
TGCAGTGCTTCCCCGGGGGGGAACATTCAGTACTTC
CSASPGGNIQYF
>17|TRBJ1-3|TRBV4-3|few|-
TGCGCCAGCAGCCAAGACCCGGGACATGACTCTGGAAACACCATATATTTT
CASSQDPGHDSGNTIYF
>15|TRBJ2-1|TRBV9|-|TRBD2
TGTGCCAGCAGCGTAGGCGGGGGGAGGGGATATGAGCAGTTCTTC
CASSVGGGRGYEQFF
>14|TRBJ2-5|TRBV6-5|-|-
TGTGCCAGCAGTTACTCAGGGACCATGGAGACCCAGTACTTC
CASSYSGTMETQYF
>14|TRBJ1-6|TRBV18|-|-
TGTGCCAGCTCACCGCCGGGACGGGATTCACCCCTCCACTTT
CASSPPGRDSPLHF
>13|TRBJ1-2|TRBV4-3|-|-
TGCGCCAGCAGCCACAACAGGGACTATGGCTACACCTTC
CASSHNRDYGYTF
>15|TRBJ2-1|TRBV7-2|few|TRBD2
TGTGCCAGCAGCTTAGCAAGCGGGGCTAACAATGAGCAGTTCTTC
CASSLASGANNEQFF
>15|TRBJ2-3|TRBV6-1|few|TRBD1
TGTGCCAGCAGTGACTGGGGACAGGGGACAGATACGCAGTATTTT
CASSDWGQGTDTQYF
>14|TRBJ2-3|TRBV2|few|-
TGTGCCAGCAGACGGACAGCCACTTCGGATACGCAGTATTTT
CASRRTATSDTQYF
>14|TRBJ2-2|TRBV5-1|many|-
TGCGCCAGCAGAGTAGGGAGGCGCACCGGGGAGCTGTTTTTT
CASRVGRRTGELFF
>15|TRBJ2-1|TRBV20-1|many|TRBD2
TGCAGTGCTCCGCTAGCGGGAGGGCCCAAGGATGAGCAGTTCTTC
CSAPLAGGPKDEQFF
>18|TRBJ2-5|TRBV4-3|-|-
TGCGCCAGCAGCCAAGATTTATCTGTTGCGCGAGCGTTGGAGACCCAGTACTTC
CASSQDLSVARALETQYF
>16|TRBJ2-2|TRBV5-1|few|-
TGCGCCAGCAGCTTGCGGGGGGCTCCGAACACCGGGGAGCTGTTTTTT
CASSLRGAPNTGELFF
>15|TRBJ2-3|TRBV7-6|few|-
TGTGCCAGCAGCTTATTGGCCAGGCCCACAGATACGCAGTATTTT
CASSLLARPTDTQYF
>16|TRBJ2-5|TRBV9|few|TRBD1
TGTGCCAGCAGCGTAGACGGGACAGGGGCTCAAGAGACCCAGTACTTC
CASSVDGTGAQETQYF